These 14 T cell receptor beta chains originate from one sample sequenced in a study of blood T cells in healthy people across ages. Sample-barcoded 5' priming and a J-beta primer mix drove a second PCR of roughly 6 to 12 cycles. TCRdb passed the 5' RACE reads through MiXCR, listing each CDR3 protein once. The sample has roughly 1,300,000 distinct CDR3 sequences, roughly 64% seen once. Sequences were obtained from blood. The receptor source for this set is a man in his late teens or twenties in good health.

DNA of the CDR3: TGTGCCAGCAGTCACCCGGGGACAGCCGCTAACTATGGCTACACCTTC. Its translation: CASSHPGTAANYGYTF. The chain recombines TRBV12-3 or TRBV12-4 with TRBJ1-2; 7 bases map to TRBD1. The J segment lost 0 bases and the V segment lost 5 bases, leaving 9 bases of the junction unmatched. CDR3 size: 16 residues.

Many counts were recorded for this clonotype. The CDR3 protein is CSAQYPTSGRPEQYF. Written as DNA, the CDR3 is TGCAGTGCTCAATACCCGACTAGCGGGAGACCCGAGCAGTACTTC. V gene TRBV20-1 combines with J gene TRBJ2-7; 12 nucleotides match TRBD2. This CDR3 has 15 residues. Germline V CDR1 and CDR2: DFQATT, SNEGSKA (reference sequence). V dropped 5 bases and J dropped 6; count of bases not matched to a gene: 11.

The rearrangement uses TRBV6-2 or TRBV6-3 and TRBJ1-1; the D is unclear. CDR3 length: 15 residues. Trimming took off 0 bases at V and 5 bases at J, with 13 bases between the two ends. Germline V gene lookup returns CDR1 MNHEY and CDR2 SVGEGT. The CDR3 region is CASSYSPTWGTEAFF. The DNA for the CDR3 is TGTGCCAGCAGTTACTCCCCCACTTGGGGAACTGAAGCTTTCTTT.

The gene calls are TRBV11-2 and TRBJ2-1; D is unclear. CDR1 and CDR2 from the germline V gene are SGHAT and FQNNGV. This CDR3 is built from 16 residues. V lost 1 base, J lost 1 base, and 11 bases lay in between. The CDR3 is CASSLVGGVSYNEQFF. CDR3 DNA sequence: TGTGCCAGCAGCTTAGTTGGCGGAGTTTCCTACAATGAGCAGTTCTTC. The variable domain in full, completed from reference TRBV11-2 and TRBJ2-1, reads EAGVAQSPRYKIIEKRQSVAFWCNPISGHATLYWYQQILGQGPKLLIQFQNNGVVDDSQLPKDRFSAERLKGVDSTLKIQPAKLEDSAVYLCASSLVGGVSYNEQFFGPGTRLTVL.

The gene calls are TRBV13 and TRBJ2-7; 10 bases line up with TRBD2. The CDR3 consists of 15 residues. V dropped 2 bases and J dropped 3; count of bases not matched to a gene: 4. Per germline, CDR1 PRHDT and CDR2 FYEKMQ (reference sequence). The CDR3 nucleotides are TGTGCCAGCAGCTTAAGGACTAGCGGATACTACGAGCAGTACTTC. Translated: CASSLRTSGYYEQYF.

The V gene is TRBV2, the J gene TRBJ2-4, with D possibly being TRBD1 (5 bases). Matching the DNA end better, TRBJ2-7 makes the J call doubtful. Germline CDR1 and CDR2: SNHLY and FYNNEI. The CDR3 sequence is 14 residues long. CDR3 DNA: TGTGCCAGCACATGGGGCGTTGAGTGGGACGAGCAGTACTTC. Encoded protein: CASTWGVEWDEQYF.

This chain links TRBV12-3 or TRBV12-4 with TRBJ2-7; 7 bases are a match to TRBD2. Judging by the DNA end, TRBJ2-5 fits better; the J call may be wrong. This CDR3 is 14 amino acids long. The CDR3 DNA sequence: TGTGCCAGCAGTATAGGGCGGGAGTTCGAGACCCAGTACTTC. It encodes CASSIGREFETQYF.

The genes are TRBV18 and TRBJ2-5; 10 nucleotides line up with TRBD2. CDR3 length equals 14 residues. With 1 base clipped from V and 10 bases from J, the junction kept 6 bases outside the gene matches. From germline, CDR1 is KGHSH and CDR2 LQKENI. CDR3 bases: TGTGCCAGCTCACCACGGACTAGCGGTGAATTCCAGTACTTC. Encoded protein: CASSPRTSGEFQYF.

The gene calls are TRBV5-6 and TRBJ1-2; 9 bases fit TRBD1. The V gene end was trimmed by 4 bases and the J gene end by 6 bases; junction bases not matched to a gene: 7. Germline CDR1 SGHDT, CDR2 YYEEEE. This CDR3 is built from 14 residues. CDR3 sequence (DNA): TGTGCCAGCAGCCCAGGGACAGGGTTTAATGGCTACACCTTC. Translating it yields CASSPGTGFNGYTF.

The chain is built from TRBV5-1 and TRBJ2-7; D may be TRBD1 (6 bases). Looked up from germline, CDR1 is SGHRS and CDR2 is YFSETQ. The CDR3 sequence is 15 residues long. V dropped 4 bases and J dropped 3 bases, with 17 bases sitting between them. CDR3 DNA: TGCGCCAGCAGCCCTCTTTCACAGGGAATCTACGAGCAGTACTTC. This encodes CASSPLSQGIYEQYF.

This chain joins TRBV14 and TRBJ2-3, with 8 nucleotides matching TRBD1. The V and J ends lost 8 bases and 1 base, in that order; junction bases with no gene match: 8. The CDR3 covers 15 residues. The germline V gene has CDR1 SGHDN and CDR2 FVKESK. CDR3 sequence reads: CASGRTGLGTDTQYF. Here the CDR3 DNA reads TGTGCCAGCGGACGGACAGGGCTAGGCACAGATACGCAGTATTTT.

The V call is TRBV7-9, the J call TRBJ2-7; 10 nucleotides agree with TRBD2. V was clipped by 5 bases and J by 2 bases; unmatched bases: 6. The CDR3 runs 15 residues. Germline CDR1 is SEHNR and CDR2 is FQNEAQ (reference sequence). CDR3 residues: CASSIGLAATYEQYF. The CDR3 DNA follows: TGTGCCAGCAGCATTGGACTAGCGGCTACCTACGAGCAGTACTTC.

The gene calls are TRBV20-1 and TRBJ2-1; D is uncertain. Germline-derived CDR1 and CDR2 are DFQATT and SNEGSKA (reference sequence). V was cut by 4 bases and J by 8 bases, with 9 bases left in between. The CDR3 has 11 residues. Here the CDR3 DNA reads TGCAGTGCTAACCTACACTATGAGCAGTTCTTC. Protein: CSANLHYEQFF.

CDR3 amino acids: CASSKRLGLAGTTLYF. In DNA form, the CDR3 reads TGTGCCAGCAGCAAAAGACTGGGGTTGGCAGGTACAACTTTGTACTTC. The V call is TRBV7-9, the J call TRBJ2-4, with unresolved D. The ends were cut back, 5 bases at V and 15 bases at J, with 29 bases in the middle. This CDR3 comprises 16 residues. The germline V gene has CDR1 SEHNR and CDR2 FQNEAQ (reference sequence). Filled out from reference TRBV7-9 and TRBJ2-4, the complete variable domain reads DTGVSQNPRHKITKRGQNVTFRCDPISEHNRLYWYRQTLGQGPEFLTYFQNEAQLEKSRLLSDRFSAERPKGSFSTLEIQRTEQGDSAMYLCASSKRLGLAGTTLYFGAGTRLSVL.